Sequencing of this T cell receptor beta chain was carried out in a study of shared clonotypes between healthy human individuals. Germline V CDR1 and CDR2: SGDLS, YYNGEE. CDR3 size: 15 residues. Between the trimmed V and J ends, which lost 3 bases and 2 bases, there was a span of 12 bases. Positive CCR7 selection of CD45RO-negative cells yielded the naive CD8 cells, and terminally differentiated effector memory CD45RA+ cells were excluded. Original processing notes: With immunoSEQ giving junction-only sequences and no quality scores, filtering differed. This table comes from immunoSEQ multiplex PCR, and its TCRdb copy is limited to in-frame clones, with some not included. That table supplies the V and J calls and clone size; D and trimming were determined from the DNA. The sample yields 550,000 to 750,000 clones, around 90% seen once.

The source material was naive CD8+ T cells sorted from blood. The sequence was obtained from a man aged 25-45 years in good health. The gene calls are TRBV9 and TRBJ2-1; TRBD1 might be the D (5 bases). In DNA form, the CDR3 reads TGTGCCAGCAGCGGACGTGGGGCGCCCTACAATGAGCAGTTCTTC. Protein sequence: CASSGRGAPYNEQFF.